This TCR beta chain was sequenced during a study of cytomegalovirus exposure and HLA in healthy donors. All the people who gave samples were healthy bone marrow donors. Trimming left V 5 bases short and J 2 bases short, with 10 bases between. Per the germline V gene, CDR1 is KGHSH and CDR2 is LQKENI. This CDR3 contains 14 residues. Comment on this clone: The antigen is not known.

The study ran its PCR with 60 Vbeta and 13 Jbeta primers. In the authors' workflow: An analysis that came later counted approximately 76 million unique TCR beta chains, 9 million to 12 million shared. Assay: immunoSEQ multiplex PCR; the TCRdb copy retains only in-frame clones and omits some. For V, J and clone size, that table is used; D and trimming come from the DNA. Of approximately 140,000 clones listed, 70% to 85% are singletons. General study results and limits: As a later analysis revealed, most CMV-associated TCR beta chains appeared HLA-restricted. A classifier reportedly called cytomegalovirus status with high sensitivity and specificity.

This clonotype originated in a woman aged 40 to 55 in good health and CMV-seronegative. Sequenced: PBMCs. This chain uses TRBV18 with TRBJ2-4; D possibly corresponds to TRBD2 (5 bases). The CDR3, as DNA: TGTGCCAGCTCAAACAGCGGAACCAAAAACATTCAGTACTTC. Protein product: CASSNSGTKNIQYF.